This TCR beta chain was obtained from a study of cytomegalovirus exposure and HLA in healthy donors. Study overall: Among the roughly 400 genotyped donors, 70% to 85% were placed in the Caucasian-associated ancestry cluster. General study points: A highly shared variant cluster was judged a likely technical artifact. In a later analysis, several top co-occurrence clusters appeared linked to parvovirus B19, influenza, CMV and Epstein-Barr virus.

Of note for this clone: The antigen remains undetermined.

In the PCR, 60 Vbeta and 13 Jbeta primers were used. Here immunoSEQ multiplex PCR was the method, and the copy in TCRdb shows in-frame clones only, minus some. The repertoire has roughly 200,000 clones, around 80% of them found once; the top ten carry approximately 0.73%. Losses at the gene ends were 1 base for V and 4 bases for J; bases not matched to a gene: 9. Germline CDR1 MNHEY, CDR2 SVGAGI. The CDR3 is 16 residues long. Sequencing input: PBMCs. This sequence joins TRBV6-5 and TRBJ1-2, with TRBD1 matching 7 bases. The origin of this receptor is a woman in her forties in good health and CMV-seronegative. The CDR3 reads CASSYLFAQGSYGYTF. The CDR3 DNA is TGTGCCAGCAGTTACTTGTTTGCACAGGGGAGCTATGGCTACACCTTC.